This T cell receptor (beta chain) was identified during a study of blood T cell repertoires in COVID-19. Germline loops: CDR1 MNHNS, CDR2 SASEGT. V gave up 1 base and J gave up 4 bases, with 8 bases separating them. The CDR3 covers 14 residues. This table comes from immunoSEQ multiplex PCR, and its TCRdb copy is limited to in-frame clones, with some not included. This sample carries approximately 150,000 clones, roughly 87% of them seen once, and the ten largest clones take about 3.9%. The sample was peripheral blood. The clonotype comes from a woman aged 60 to 75 who had recovered from COVID-19. The chain has TRBV6-1 and TRBJ2-1; D remains unclear. CDR3 protein: CASSEGGRYNEQFF. DNA of the CDR3: TGTGCCAGCAGTGAAGGTGGTCGGTACAATGAGCAGTTCTTC.